The TCR beta chain under discussion was sequenced for a study of blood T cell repertoires in COVID-19. Study overall: Sites in the United States, Italy and Spain provided acute and convalescent COVID-19 samples. Sources were T cells, B-cell-depleted T cells, or PBMCs; the material itself was cDNA or gDNA.

As originally analysed: Counts of nucleated cells, estimated from reference gene primer amplification, were obtained. The table came from immunoSEQ multiplex PCR; TCRdb's copy has only in-frame clones and leaves some out. From that table come the V and J calls and clone size; the DNA was used to work out D and trimming. There are roughly 76,000 clones in the sample; approximately 89% occur only once, and approximately 4.8% lies in the top ten. V gave up 6 bases and J gave up 4 bases, with 16 bases separating them. CDR3 length equals 14 residues. CDR1 is MDHEN, CDR2 SYDVKM, per germline. This clone was seen just once.

The chain joins TRBV28 to TRBJ2-7; tentative D call: TRBD1 (6 bases). The clonotype originates from a woman aged 60-75 years with active COVID-19. Sequencing input: peripheral blood. This CDR3 is CASRKTGYRYEQYF. CDR3 DNA sequence: TGTGCCAGCAGAAAAACAGGGTATCGGTACGAGCAGTACTTC.